The clone carrying this T cell receptor (beta chain) has just one count. Its antigen remains unknown. The sample originates from a study of Graves' ophthalmopathy and Graves' hyperthyroidism. Study at large: Being free of ophthalmopathy for 18 months of follow-up defined stable hyperthyroidism.

The CDR3 totals 18 residues. Germline V gives CDR1 SGHTA, CDR2 FQGNSA. The V end lost 4 bases, the J end lost 0 bases, and 16 bases lay between the germline ends. Study conclusions and caveats: Built on 13 signatures, a model told ophthalmopathy apart from stable hyperthyroidism with 85% to 90% sensitivity and around 80% specificity.

Amplified material comprised TCR beta CDR3 regions derived from RNA transcripts. HTBI primers primed a first-round RT-PCR, and a second-round multiplex PCR followed. Each CDR3 protein is one row after TCRdb ran MiXCR on the multiplex PCR reads. The sample lists about 550,000 distinct CDR3 sequences, approximately 35% seen once, with about 4.2% in the top ten. V gene TRBV7-2 combines with J gene TRBJ2-6, with D possibly matching TRBD2 (5 bases). The sample comprised peripheral blood or thyroid tissue (not recorded which). The clonotype was recovered from an adult man with Graves' hyperthyroidism. Written as DNA, the CDR3 is TGTGCCAGCAGCTCCCGTTTGGGGAGTTACTCTGGGGCCAACGTCCTGACTTTC. The encoded protein is CASSSRLGSYSGANVLTF.